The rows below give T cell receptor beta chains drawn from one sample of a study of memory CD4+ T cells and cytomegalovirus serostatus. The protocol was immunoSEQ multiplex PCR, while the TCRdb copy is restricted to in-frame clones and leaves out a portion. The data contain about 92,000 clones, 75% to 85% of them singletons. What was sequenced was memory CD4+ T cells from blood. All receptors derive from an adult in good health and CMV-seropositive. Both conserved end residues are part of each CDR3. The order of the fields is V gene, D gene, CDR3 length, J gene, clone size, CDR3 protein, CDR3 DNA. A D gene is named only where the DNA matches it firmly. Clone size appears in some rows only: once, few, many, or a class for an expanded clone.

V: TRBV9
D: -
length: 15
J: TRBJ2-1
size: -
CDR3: CASSVSGDSYNEQFF
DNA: TGTGCCAGCAGCGTTAGCGGAGACTCCTACAATGAGCAGTTCTTC

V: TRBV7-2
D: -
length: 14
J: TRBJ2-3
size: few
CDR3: CASSPPLSTDTQYF
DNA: TGTGCCAGCAGCCCCCCCCTTAGCACAGATACGCAGTATTTT

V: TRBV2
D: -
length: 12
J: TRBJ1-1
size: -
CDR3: CASSDLGSEAFF
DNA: TGTGCCAGCAGCGATCTTGGGTCTGAAGCTTTCTTT

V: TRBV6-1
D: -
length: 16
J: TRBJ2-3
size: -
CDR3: CASSELWRLNTDTQYF
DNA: TGTGCCAGCAGTGAATTGTGGAGACTCAATACAGATACGCAGTATTTT

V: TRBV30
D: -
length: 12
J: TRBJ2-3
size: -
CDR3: CAWSEGTDTQYF
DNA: TGTGCCTGGAGTGAAGGGACAGATACGCAGTATTTT

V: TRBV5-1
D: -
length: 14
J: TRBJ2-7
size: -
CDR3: CASSLEGTGYEQYF
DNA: TGCGCCAGCAGCTTGGAAGGGACCGGCTACGAGCAGTACTTC

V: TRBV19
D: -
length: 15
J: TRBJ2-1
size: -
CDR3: CASSMDSGAYNEQFF
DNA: TGTGCCAGTAGTATGGATAGCGGAGCTTACAATGAGCAGTTCTTC

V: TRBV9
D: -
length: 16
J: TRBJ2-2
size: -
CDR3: CASSQYGPPNTGELFF
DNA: TGTGCCAGCAGCCAGTACGGGCCTCCGAACACCGGGGAGCTGTTTTTT

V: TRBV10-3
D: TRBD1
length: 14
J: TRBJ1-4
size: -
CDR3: CAISETRGSEKLFF
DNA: TGTGCCATCAGTGAAACCAGGGGGAGTGAAAAACTGTTTTTT

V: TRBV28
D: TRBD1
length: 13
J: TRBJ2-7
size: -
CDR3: CASRPGQSDEQYF
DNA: TGTGCCAGCAGGCCGGGACAGTCGGACGAGCAGTACTTC

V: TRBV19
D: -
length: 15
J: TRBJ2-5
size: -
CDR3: CASSIGRGLQETQYF
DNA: TGTGCCAGTAGTATAGGGAGAGGGCTGCAAGAGACCCAGTACTTC

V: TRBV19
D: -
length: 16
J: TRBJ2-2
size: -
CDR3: CASSIVSRFNTGELFF
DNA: TGTGCCAGTAGTATAGTGTCCCGTTTTAACACCGGGGAGCTGTTTTTT

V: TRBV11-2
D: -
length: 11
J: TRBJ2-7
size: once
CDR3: CASTLNYEQYF
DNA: TGTGCCAGCACCCTGAACTACGAGCAGTACTTC

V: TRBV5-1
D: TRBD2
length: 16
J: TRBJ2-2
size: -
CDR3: CASSLRSGINTGELFF
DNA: TGCGCCAGCAGCTTGCGTAGCGGGATAAACACCGGGGAGCTGTTTTTT

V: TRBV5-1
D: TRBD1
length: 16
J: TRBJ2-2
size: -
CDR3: CASSSGIGQGIGELFF
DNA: TGCGCCAGCTCCTCGGGGATAGGACAGGGCATCGGGGAGCTGTTTTTT

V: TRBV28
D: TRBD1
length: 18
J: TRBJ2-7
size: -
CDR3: CASSDRGKPDSPWGEQYF
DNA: TGTGCCAGCAGTGACAGGGGGAAGCCAGACTCCCCCTGGGGCGAGCAGTACTTC

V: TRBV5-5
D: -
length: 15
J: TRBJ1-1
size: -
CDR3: CASSTRTDLNTEAFF
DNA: TGTGCCAGCAGCACACGGACAGACTTGAACACTGAAGCTTTCTTT

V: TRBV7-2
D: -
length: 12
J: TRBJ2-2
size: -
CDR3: CASSPYTGELFF
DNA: TGTGCCAGCAGCCCTTATACCGGGGAGCTGTTTTTT

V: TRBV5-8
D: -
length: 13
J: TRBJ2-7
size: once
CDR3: CASSGDDGGEQYF
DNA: TGTGCCAGCAGCGGGGACGACGGAGGGGAGCAGTACTTC

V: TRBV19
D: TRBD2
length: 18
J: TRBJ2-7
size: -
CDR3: CASSSRGLPLAGASEQYF
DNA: TGTGCCAGTAGTTCCAGGGGGCTCCCACTAGCGGGAGCGAGCGAGCAGTACTTC

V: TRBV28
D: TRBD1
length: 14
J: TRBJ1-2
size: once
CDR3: CASSGEGAIYGYTF
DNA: TGTGCCAGCAGTGGAGAGGGGGCAATTTATGGCTACACCTTC

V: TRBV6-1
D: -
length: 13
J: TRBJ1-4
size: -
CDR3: CASSASAHEKLFF
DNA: TGTGCCAGCAGCGCCTCGGCGCATGAAAAACTGTTTTTT

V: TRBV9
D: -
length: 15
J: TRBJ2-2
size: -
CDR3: CASSVDWQNTGELFF
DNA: TGTGCCAGCAGCGTAGATTGGCAGAACACCGGGGAGCTGTTTTTT

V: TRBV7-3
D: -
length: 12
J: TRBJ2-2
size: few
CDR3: CASSSRDGELFF
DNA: TGTGCCAGCAGCTCTCGGGACGGGGAGCTGTTTTTT

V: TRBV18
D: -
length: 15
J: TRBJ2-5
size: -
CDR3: CASTKTRAVQETQYF
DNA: TGTGCCAGCACGAAAACCAGGGCGGTTCAAGAGACCCAGTACTTC

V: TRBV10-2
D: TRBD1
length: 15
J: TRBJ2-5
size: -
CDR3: CASRRAGQGGETQYF
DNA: TGCGCCAGCAGACGGGCGGGACAGGGGGGAGAGACCCAGTACTTC

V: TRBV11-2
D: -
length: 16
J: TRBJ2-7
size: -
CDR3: CASSPIRRLGDYEQYF
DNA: TGTGCCAGCAGCCCAATAAGGAGGTTAGGGGACTACGAGCAGTACTTC

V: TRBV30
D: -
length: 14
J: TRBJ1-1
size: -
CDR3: CAWSARGANTEAFF
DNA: TGTGCCTGGAGTGCAAGGGGTGCGAACACTGAAGCTTTCTTT

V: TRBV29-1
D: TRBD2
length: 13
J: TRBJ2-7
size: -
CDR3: CSVEKASGSQQYF
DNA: TGCAGCGTTGAAAAGGCTAGCGGGAGCCAGCAGTACTTC

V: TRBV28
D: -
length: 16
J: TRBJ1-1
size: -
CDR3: CASSFPPPQGFAEAFF
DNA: TGTGCCAGCAGTTTCCCCCCCCCACAGGGTTTTGCTGAAGCTTTCTTT

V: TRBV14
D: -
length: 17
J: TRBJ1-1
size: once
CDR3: CASSPLPGARPNTEAFF
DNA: TGTGCCAGCAGCCCTCTTCCCGGGGCTCGCCCGAACACTGAAGCTTTCTTT

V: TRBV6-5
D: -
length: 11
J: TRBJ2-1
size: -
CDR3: CASSKGGEQFF
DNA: TGTGCCAGCAGCAAGGGGGGTGAGCAGTTCTTC

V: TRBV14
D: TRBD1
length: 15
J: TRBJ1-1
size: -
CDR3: CASTEGGRVGTEAFF
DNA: TGTGCCAGTACAGAAGGGGGCCGGGTGGGCACTGAAGCTTTCTTT

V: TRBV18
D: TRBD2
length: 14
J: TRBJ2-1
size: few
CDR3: CASSRTSGDNEQFF
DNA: TGTGCCAGCTCCCGGACTAGCGGAGACAATGAGCAGTTCTTC

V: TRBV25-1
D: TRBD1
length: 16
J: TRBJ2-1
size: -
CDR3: CASSDWTGLIYNEQFF
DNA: TGTGCCAGCAGTGACTGGACAGGGTTGATCTACAATGAGCAGTTCTTC

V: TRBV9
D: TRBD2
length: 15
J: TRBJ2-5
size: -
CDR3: CASSVGGRGSETQYF
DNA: TGTGCCAGCAGCGTAGGTGGGCGGGGGTCGGAGACCCAGTACTTC

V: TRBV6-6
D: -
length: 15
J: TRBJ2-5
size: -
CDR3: CASSLPGNGRETQYF
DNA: TGTGCCAGCAGTTTACCCGGGAATGGGAGAGAGACCCAGTACTTC

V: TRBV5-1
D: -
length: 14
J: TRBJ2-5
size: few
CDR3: CASSSTGREETQYF
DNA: TGCGCCAGCAGCTCGACAGGGAGGGAAGAGACCCAGTACTTC

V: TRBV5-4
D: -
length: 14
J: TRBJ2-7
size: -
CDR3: CASSLGGRAYEQYF
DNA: TGTGCCAGCAGCTTGGGAGGGCGGGCTTACGAGCAGTACTTC

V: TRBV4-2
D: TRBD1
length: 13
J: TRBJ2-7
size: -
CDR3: CASSPGQAYEQYF
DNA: TGTGCCAGCAGCCCAGGACAGGCCTACGAGCAGTACTTC

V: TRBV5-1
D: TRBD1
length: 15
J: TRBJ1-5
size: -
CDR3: CASSPETGMNQPQHF
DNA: TGCGCCAGCAGCCCGGAGACAGGGATGAATCAGCCCCAGCATTTT

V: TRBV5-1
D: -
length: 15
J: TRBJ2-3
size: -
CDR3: CASSWPQGRGDTQYF
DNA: TGCGCCAGCAGCTGGCCCCAGGGTAGGGGTGATACGCAGTATTTT